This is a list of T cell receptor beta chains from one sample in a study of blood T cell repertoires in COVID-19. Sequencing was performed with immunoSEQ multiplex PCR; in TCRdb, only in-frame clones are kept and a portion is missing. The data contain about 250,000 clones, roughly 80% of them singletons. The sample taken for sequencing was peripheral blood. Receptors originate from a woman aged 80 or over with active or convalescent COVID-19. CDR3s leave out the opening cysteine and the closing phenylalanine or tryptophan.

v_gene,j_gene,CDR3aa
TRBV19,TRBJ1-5,ASSKTPQGRYNQPQH
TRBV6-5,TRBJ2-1,ASSYYGGAPEQF
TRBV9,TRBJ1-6,ASSVGVGGEVLH
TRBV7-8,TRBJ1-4,ASSSLERGQAFNEKLF
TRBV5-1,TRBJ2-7,ASSRRRAGGNEQY
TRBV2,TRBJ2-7,ASSWNTRYEQY
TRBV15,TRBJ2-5,ATSTGVRETQY
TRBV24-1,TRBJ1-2,ATSVGTGGVRGYT
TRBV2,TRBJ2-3,ASLFDRGTDTQY
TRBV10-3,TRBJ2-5,AIRAGTSLQETQY
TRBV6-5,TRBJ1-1,ASRIQGDTEAF
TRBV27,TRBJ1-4,ASSYASGWDEKLF
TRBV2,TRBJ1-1,ASTYGGARGAF
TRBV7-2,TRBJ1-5,ASSLDGDSNQPQH
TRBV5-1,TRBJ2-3,ASSYSGGTDTQY
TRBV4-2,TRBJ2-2,ASSLRTSGGAFTGELF
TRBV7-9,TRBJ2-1,ASSLELENNEQF
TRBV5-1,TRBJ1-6,ASSPTGIIHPLH
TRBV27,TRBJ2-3,ASSPTTGGIPLDTQY
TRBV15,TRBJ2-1,ATSRVRLADYNEQF
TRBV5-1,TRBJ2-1,ASSLEAGFSYNEQF
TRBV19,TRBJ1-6,ASRDTGTGYNSPLH
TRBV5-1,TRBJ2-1,ASSFLAGGINEQF
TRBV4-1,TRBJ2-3,ASSQQEGGLDTQY
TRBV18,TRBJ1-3,ASSPVASSGNTIY
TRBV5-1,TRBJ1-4,ASSDPGGDEKLF
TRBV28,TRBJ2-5,ASSLSETQY
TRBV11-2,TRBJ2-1,ASSDYANEQF
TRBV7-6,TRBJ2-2,ASSLSGGATGELF
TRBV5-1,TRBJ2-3,ASSLRLAGKDTQY
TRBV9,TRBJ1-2,ASSVAFQGNYGYT
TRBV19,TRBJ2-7,ASSKGGGAHEQY
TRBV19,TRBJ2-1,ASSATHSSYNEQF
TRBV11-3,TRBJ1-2,ASSQGDYGYT
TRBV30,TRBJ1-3,AWKEAGNTIY
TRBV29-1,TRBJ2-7,SVDLAGNYEQY
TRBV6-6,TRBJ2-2,ASTPRQNTGELF
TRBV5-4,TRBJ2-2,ASSSNRDGAGELF
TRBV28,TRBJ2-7,ASRLRGGTGREQY
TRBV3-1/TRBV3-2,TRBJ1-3,ASSQGQGIGGNTIY
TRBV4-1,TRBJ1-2,ASSRGQQENYGYT
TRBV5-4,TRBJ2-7,ASSVGTTYTYEQY
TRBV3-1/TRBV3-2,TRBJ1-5,ASSPGQGSNQPQH
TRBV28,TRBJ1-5,ASRQGDQPQH
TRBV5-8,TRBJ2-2,ASSAREGHTGELF
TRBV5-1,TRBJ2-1,ASSLDQNNEQF